These T cell receptor beta chains were read from a single sample in a study of cytomegalovirus exposure and HLA in healthy donors. TCRdb keeps only in-frame clones here, not all; method: immunoSEQ multiplex PCR. The sample records roughly 250,000 clones, approximately 80% being singletons. Specimen: PBMCs. These receptors originate from a girl aged 2-10 years in good health and CMV-seronegative. CDR3s include the opening cysteine and the closing phenylalanine or tryptophan. A D gene is named only where the DNA matches it firmly. The size of a clone is reported for some rows only, either as once, few or many, or as a class for expanded clones.

abundance	v_gene	j_gene	d_gene	CDR3aa	CDR3nt
few	TRBV4-1	TRBJ2-7	TRBD1	CASSQGDRAYEQYF	TGCGCCAGCAGCCAAGGGGACAGGGCCTACGAGCAGTACTTC
NA	TRBV9	TRBJ2-3	TRBD2	CASSVGGGGWTTDTQYF	TGTGCCAGCAGCGTCGGGGGGGGCGGGTGGACCACAGATACGCAGTATTTT
NA	TRBV6-6	TRBJ1-5	TRBD1	CASSLDRVDNQPQHF	TGTGCCAGCAGTCTTGACAGGGTTGACAATCAGCCCCAGCATTTT
NA	TRBV18	TRBJ1-6	TRBD1	CASSRDTGDSPLHF	TGTGCCAGCTCACGAGACACAGGGGATTCACCCCTCCACTTT
NA	TRBV5-8	TRBJ2-3	NA	CASSPGTSTDTQYF	TGTGCCAGCAGCCCAGGGACAAGCACAGATACGCAGTATTTT
NA	TRBV5-1	TRBJ1-1	NA	CASSLTVQRKAFF	TGCGCCAGCAGCCTGACAGTACAACGAAAAGCTTTCTTT
few	TRBV21-1	TRBJ2-7	NA	CASSKRFGLSGSSYEQYF	TGTGCCAGCAGCAAACGATTCGGGCTTAGCGGGAGCTCCTACGAGCAGTACTTC
NA	TRBV7-9	TRBJ2-2	NA	CASSLGAAGTQNTGELFF	TGTGCCAGCAGCTTAGGGGCTGCCGGGACACAAAACACCGGGGAGCTGTTTTTT
NA	TRBV7-3	TRBJ2-2	TRBD1	CASSPGGTGELFF	TGTGCCAGCAGCCCAGGGGGCACCGGGGAGCTGTTTTTT
NA	TRBV28	TRBJ1-1	NA	CASPPSRSNTEAFF	TGTGCCAGCCCCCCTAGCAGATCGAACACTGAAGCTTTCTTT
NA	TRBV7-9	TRBJ1-1	TRBD1	CASSPPTGGDTEAFF	TGTGCCAGCAGCCCCCCGACAGGGGGGGACACTGAAGCTTTCTTT
NA	TRBV19	TRBJ1-1	TRBD1	CASRQGLEEAFF	TGTGCCAGCAGACAGGGGTTAGAAGAAGCTTTCTTT
NA	TRBV7-3	TRBJ2-2	NA	CASSLYMNTGELFF	TGTGCCAGCAGCTTGTACATGAACACCGGGGAGCTGTTTTTT
NA	TRBV9	TRBJ1-6	TRBD1	CASSPRDRVSPLHF	TGTGCCAGCAGCCCCCGGGACAGGGTTTCACCCCTCCACTTT
NA	TRBV15	TRBJ2-7	TRBD2	CATSRDGPSGGLPSGEQYF	TGTGCCACCAGCAGAGATGGGCCTAGCGGGGGGCTCCCCTCCGGGGAGCAGTACTTC
NA	TRBV10-3	TRBJ1-2	NA	CAIAIGGGIYYGYTF	TGTGCCATTGCGATCGGAGGCGGGATCTACTATGGCTACACCTTC
NA	TRBV14	TRBJ2-1	NA	CASSPLPYNEQFF	TGTGCCAGCAGCCCCCTCCCCTACAATGAGCAGTTCTTC